These 10 T cell receptor beta chains came from one sample sequenced in a study of control samples from healthy donors and cancer patients. Only in-frame clones appear in the TCRdb table, and some are missing; sequencing was by immunoSEQ multiplex PCR. The table records around 150,000 clones, roughly 90% of them present only once. The sequencing sample was made of blood. The receptors shown here come from a man under 40 in good health.

The V call is TRBV4-3, the J call TRBJ1-5; tentative D call: TRBD1 (5 bases). The CDR3 spans 17 residues. Trimming left V 0 bases short and J 9 bases short, with 21 bases between. In germline, CDR1 is LGHNA, CDR2 YSLEER. The CDR3 sequence is CASSQDPPGGGRGPQHF. As DNA, the CDR3 is TGCGCCAGCAGCCAAGACCCCCCCGGCGGGGGTCGAGGGCCCCAGCATTTT.

This clone was recorded only once. The chain is built from TRBV10-3 and TRBJ1-6; D gene uncertain. CDR1 is ENHRY and CDR2 is SYGVKD in the germline V gene. The CDR3 has 18 amino acids. Between the trimmed V and J ends, which lost 0 bases and 2 bases, there was a span of 14 bases. CDR3 loop: CAISESRDTNPYNSPLHF. The CDR3 bases are TGTGCCATCAGTGAGTCGAGAGACACTAACCCCTATAATTCACCCCTCCACTTT.

This clone was counted only a few times. This chain uses TRBV25-1 with TRBJ1-1; 7 nucleotides match TRBD1. Looked up from germline, CDR1 is MGHDK and CDR2 is SYGVNS. This CDR3 has 16 amino acids. V lost 3 bases, J lost 0 bases, and 7 bases stayed unmatched. The CDR3 sequence: CASSDLQGIMNTEAFF. The CDR3, as DNA: TGTGCCAGCAGTGATCTACAGGGGATCATGAACACTGAAGCTTTCTTT.

The rearrangement links TRBV9 to TRBJ1-6; D remains ambiguous. Trimming pared 4 bases from V and 8 bases from J, leaving 19 bases between. CDR1 is SGDLS, CDR2 YYNGEE, per germline. The CDR3 has 16 residues. CDR3 DNA: TGTGCCAGCAGCCCCCGTTCTCTGGGGTTGGATTCACCCCTCCACTTT. It yields the protein CASSPRSLGLDSPLHF.

The chain couples TRBV7-6 to TRBJ1-2; perhaps TRBD1 as D (6 bases). Germline V lookup: CDR1 SGHVS, CDR2 FNYEAQ. V lost 5 bases and J lost 0, with 16 bases in between. This CDR3 contains 16 residues. The CDR3: CASSKERGFSNYGYTF. The CDR3 coding sequence is TGTGCCAGCAGCAAAGAGAGGGGGTTTTCTAACTATGGCTACACCTTC.

The CDR3 DNA is TGTGCCAGCAGCTTACATGGTACTTATGAAGCTTTCTTT. This translates into CASSLHGTYEAFF. The V call is TRBV7-2, the J call TRBJ1-1; D call uncertain. The CDR3 has 13 amino acids. CDR1 is SGHTA and CDR2 is FQGNSA in the germline V gene. V was pared by 2 bases and J by 7 bases, with 11 bases between. The full variable domain, rest sourced from reference TRBV7-2 and TRBJ1-1, is GAGVSQSPSNKVTEKGKDVELRCDPISGHTALYWYRQSLGQGLEFLIYFQGNSAPDKSGLPSDRFSAERTGGSVSTLTIQRTQQEDSAVYLCASSLHGTYEAFFGQGTRLTVV.

The rearrangement uses TRBV7-8 and TRBJ1-2; TRBD1 matches at 7 bases. The CDR3 is 14 residues long. Germline V CDR1 and CDR2: SGHVS, FQNEAQ. Germline trimming cut 1 base from V and 5 bases from J; bases unmatched to any gene: 4. CDR3: CASSLEQGRYGYTF. The CDR3 nucleotides are TGTGCCAGCAGCTTAGAACAGGGGCGTTATGGCTACACCTTC.

The chain is built from TRBV6-2 or TRBV6-3 and TRBJ2-7; TRBD1 aligns across 8 bases. The CDR3 is 13 amino acids. Looked up from germline, CDR1 is MNHEY and CDR2 is SVGEGT. V shed 6 bases, J shed 7 bases, and the junction held 8 bases outside the gene matches. CDR3 nucleotides: TGTGCCAGCAGACCTCAGGGGGCTGGGGAGCAGTACTTC. This gives the protein CASRPQGAGEQYF.

V is TRBV7-9 and J is TRBJ2-1, with 11 nucleotides matching TRBD1. The V gene end was trimmed by 6 bases and the J gene end by 0 bases; junction bases not matched to a gene: 4. CDR3 length equals 16 residues. Germline lookup yields CDR1 SEHNR and CDR2 FQNEAQ (reference sequence). The CDR3 nucleotides are TGTGCCAGCAGTTGGGACAGGGGGAGCTCCTACAATGAGCAGTTCTTC. It yields the protein CASSWDRGSSYNEQFF.

This clone was detected a few times. This chain links TRBV2 with TRBJ2-1; TRBD2 matches 7 bases. The CDR3 has 15 amino acids. The ends lost 5 bases at V and 9 bases at J; junction bases unmatched: 13. Germline V gives CDR1 SNHLY, CDR2 FYNNEI. Here the CDR3 reads CASSSTSQVGGEQFF. CDR3 DNA: TGTGCCAGCAGTTCGACTAGCCAAGTTGGGGGTGAGCAGTTCTTC.